These 21 T cell receptor beta chains were all obtained from the same sample, sequenced in a study of OX40 agonist ivuxolimab in advanced cancers. Assay used: immunoSEQ multiplex PCR; TCRdb lists only in-frame clones, some missing. The table lists about 26,000 clones, 70% to 80% of them singletons. This sample comprised CD4+ or CD8+ T cells sorted from blood, obtained in a trial of the OX40 agonist ivuxolimab. These receptors all stem from an adult with an advanced solid tumor such as melanoma, head and neck, liver or kidney cancer.

This chain uses TRBV30 with TRBJ1-3; D is uncertain. Per the germline V gene, CDR1 is GTSNPN and CDR2 is SVGIG (reference sequence). Trimming left V 3 bases short and J 3 bases short, with 9 bases between. The CDR3 length is 13 residues. Written as DNA, the CDR3 is TGTGCCTGGAGCATAGGATATGGAAACACCATATATTTT. This translates into CAWSIGYGNTIYF.

The CDR3 sequence: CASSFGTGAYEQYF. The CDR3 bases are TGTGCCAGCAGCTTTGGGACAGGTGCCTACGAGCAGTACTTC. The J gene is TRBJ2-7, the V gene TRBV5-4; 8 bases match TRBD1. Germline trimming cut 2 bases from V and 2 bases from J; bases unmatched to any gene: 3. This CDR3 is 14 amino acids long. CDR1 SGHNT and CDR2 YYREEE come from the germline V gene (reference sequence). The full variable domain, in which reference TRBV5-4 and TRBJ2-7 provide the parts outside the CDR3, is ETGVTQSPTHLIKTRGQQVTLRCSSQSGHNTVSWYQQALGQGPQFIFQYYREEENGRGNFPPRFSGLQFPNYSSELNVNALELDDSALYLCASSFGTGAYEQYFGPGTRLTVT.

The chain uses TRBV28 and TRBJ2-7; D perhaps matches TRBD1 (6 bases). Trimming left V 4 bases short and J 6 bases short, with 19 bases between. The CDR3 contains 15 residues. Germline loops: CDR1 MDHEN, CDR2 SYDVKM. The CDR3 reads CASSSGTLEVGEQYF. The CDR3 DNA follows: TGTGCCAGCAGTTCCGGGACACTCGAGGTGGGCGAGCAGTACTTC.

The chain carries TRBV30 and TRBJ2-1; 13 bases are a match to TRBD2. Germline trimming cut 3 bases from V and 8 bases from J; bases unmatched to any gene: 10. From germline, CDR1 is GTSNPN and CDR2 SVGIG (reference sequence). The CDR3 is 16 residues long. The CDR3 region is CAWSLLLLAGGHEQFF. The CDR3 nucleotides read TGTGCCTGGAGCCTCCTACTACTAGCGGGAGGGCATGAGCAGTTCTTC.

J is TRBJ1-4 and V is TRBV7-2, with D uncertain. Germline V gene sequence: CDR1 SGHTA, CDR2 FQGNSA. This CDR3 spans 14 amino acids. V shed 2 bases and J shed 0 bases, with 4 bases lying between them. The CDR3 DNA follows: TGTGCCAGCAGCTTACCGGCAACTAATGAAAAACTGTTTTTT. Translation: CASSLPATNEKLFF. The full variable domain, rest sourced from reference TRBV7-2 and TRBJ1-4, is GAGVSQSPSNKVTEKGKDVELRCDPISGHTALYWYRQSLGQGLEFLIYFQGNSAPDKSGLPSDRFSAERTGGSVSTLTIQRTQQEDSAVYLCASSLPATNEKLFFGSGTQLSVL.

The chain links TRBV2 to TRBJ1-1; maybe TRBD1 (6 bases). V gave up 1 base and J gave up 0 bases, with 12 bases separating them. There are 16 residues in the CDR3. Germline V gene data show CDR1 as SNHLY and CDR2 as FYNNEI. CDR3 residues: CASSEEVGGLNTEAFF. CDR3 in DNA: TGTGCCAGCAGTGAAGAGGTAGGGGGGCTGAACACTGAAGCTTTCTTT.

This clone was seen only a few times. The V gene is TRBV4-2, the J gene TRBJ2-3; 12 nucleotides align to TRBD2. This CDR3 comprises 18 residues. The V segment lost 4 bases and the J segment 5 bases; nucleotides outside the gene matches: 13. Germline lookup yields CDR1 LGHNA and CDR2 YNFKEQ. The CDR3 coding sequence is TGTGCCAGCAGCCCGTCCCCTCTAGCGGGAGGGTGGGGAGATACGCAGTATTTT. Encoded protein: CASSPSPLAGGWGDTQYF.

The genes are TRBV12-5 and TRBJ2-1; TRBD1 is a possible D gene (5 bases). The CDR3 totals 16 residues. Germline CDR1 and CDR2: LGHNT and FRNRAP. Between the trimmed V and J ends, which lost 1 base and 2 bases, there was a span of 12 bases. CDR3 nucleotides: TGTGCTAGTGGTTTGGCCCTCGACAGAACCTACAATGAGCAGTTCTTC. Amino acids: CASGLALDRTYNEQFF.

This chain uses TRBV7-9 with TRBJ2-7; the D is unclear. The CDR3 runs to 14 residues. The V gene's germline CDR1 is SEHNR and CDR2 FQNEAQ (reference sequence). The ends were cut back, 0 bases at V and 2 bases at J, with 8 bases in the middle. CDR3: CASSLAAITYEQYF. The CDR3 bases are TGTGCCAGCAGCTTAGCAGCTATAACCTACGAGCAGTACTTC.

J is TRBJ2-3 and V is TRBV6-4; TRBD2 might be the D (6 bases). CDR1 and CDR2 from the germline V gene are MRHNA and SNTAGT. The CDR3 spans 16 residues. V was shortened by 6 bases and J by 0 bases, with 16 bases between the two germline ends. DNA for the CDR3: TGTGCCAGCAGCCGGCGGTGGGGGGAGAGCACAGATACGCAGTATTTT. It codes for CASSRRWGESTDTQYF.

The chain joins TRBV18 to TRBJ2-5; the match to TRBD1 covers 10 bases. V shed 4 bases and J 5 bases; nucleotides not matched to a gene: 7. The CDR3 consists of 15 residues. In germline, CDR1 is KGHSH, CDR2 LQKENI. The CDR3, as DNA: TGTGCCAGCTCACAAACCGGGACAGGGGTGGAGACCCAGTACTTC. Its translation is CASSQTGTGVETQYF.

The chain links TRBV28 to TRBJ1-1; 11 bases align to TRBD1. The CDR3 extends over 18 amino acids. Germline values: CDR1 MDHEN, CDR2 SYDVKM. V lost 5 bases, J lost 6 bases, and 17 bases stayed unmatched. In nucleotides, the CDR3 is TGTGCCAGCAGTGTCGTACGGGACAGGGGGACTCAACGCGCTGAAGCTTTCTTT. Translated, it gives CASSVVRDRGTQRAEAFF.

CDR3 coding DNA: TGTGCCAGCAGCAAAGCAGGACAGCAAGAGACCCAGTACTTC. This gives the protein CASSKAGQQETQYF. V gene TRBV7-6 combines with J gene TRBJ2-5; D may be TRBD1 (6 bases). The germline CDR1 and CDR2 sequences are SGHVS and FNYEAQ. V lost 5 bases, J lost 2 bases, and 12 bases lay in between. The CDR3 runs 14 residues.

The DNA for the CDR3 is TGTGCCATCAGTTACGCTAGGGAGTACAATGAGCAGTTCTTC. It translates to CAISYAREYNEQFF. This chain uses TRBV10-3 with TRBJ2-1; D possibly corresponds to TRBD2 (5 bases). The germline V and J ends were trimmed by 5 bases and 4 bases, with 12 bases remaining between them. In germline, CDR1 is ENHRY, CDR2 SYGVKD. The CDR3 has 14 amino acids.

The rearrangement uses TRBV27 and TRBJ1-1; a possible D gene is TRBD1 (6 bases). V lost 5 bases, J lost 5 bases, and 9 bases lay in between. Germline values: CDR1 MNHEY, CDR2 SMNVEV (reference sequence). The CDR3 totals 12 residues. CDR3 DNA sequence: TGTGCCAGCAGTATAGGGGGGACTGAAGCTTTCTTT. Protein: CASSIGGTEAFF.

The chain joins TRBV5-5 to TRBJ2-5, with unresolved D. Trimming stripped 2 bases from V and 2 bases from J, with 10 bases between. The germline CDR1 and CDR2 sequences are SGHKS and YYEKEE (reference sequence). This CDR3 is 14 amino acids long. The CDR3 loop reads CASSLHGLQETQYF. The CDR3 DNA reads as TGTGCCAGCAGCTTACATGGATTACAAGAGACCCAGTACTTC. Together with reference TRBV5-5 and TRBJ2-5, the CDR3 gives the full variable domain: DAGVTQSPTHLIKTRGQQVTLRCSPISGHKSVSWYQQVLGQGPQFIFQYYEKEERGRGNFPDRFSARQFPNYSSELNVNALLLGDSALYLCASSLHGLQETQYFGPGTRLLVL.

The chain combines TRBV11-2 with TRBJ2-7, with 12 nucleotides matching TRBD1. Germline lookup yields CDR1 SGHAT and CDR2 FQNNGV. The CDR3 extends over 15 amino acids. The V segment lost 3 bases and the J segment 3 bases; nucleotides outside the gene matches: 3. This CDR3 is CASSLGQGAFYEQYF. The CDR3 DNA is TGTGCCAGCAGCTTGGGACAGGGGGCCTTCTACGAGCAGTACTTC.

The CDR3 protein is CASSGEGGDGDTIYF. Here the CDR3 DNA reads TGTGCCAGCAGCGGGGAGGGGGGAGATGGGGACACCATATATTTT. The chain combines TRBV9 with TRBJ1-3; D perhaps matches TRBD1 (6 bases). The CDR3 contains 15 residues. The V end was cut by 3 bases, the J end by 8 bases, with 18 bases between. CDR1 and CDR2 (germline): SGDLS, YYNGEE.

This chain joins TRBV28 and TRBJ2-7, with TRBD1 matching over 8 bases. CDR3 length: 15 amino acids. The germline CDR1 and CDR2 sequences are MDHEN and SYDVKM. The ends lost 7 bases at V and 2 bases at J; junction bases unmatched: 10. The CDR3 loop is CASTPLPGQAYEQYF. DNA for the CDR3: TGTGCCAGCACCCCTTTACCGGGACAGGCCTACGAGCAGTACTTC.

The chain joins TRBV6-5 to TRBJ1-6; 8 nucleotides line up with TRBD1. The V gene's germline CDR1 is MNHEY and CDR2 SVGAGI. CDR3 length: 15 residues. The V gene end was trimmed by 2 bases and the J gene end by 9 bases; junction bases not matched to a gene: 6. CDR3 nucleotides: TGTGCCAGCAGTTACCTGGGACAGGCTGGTTCACCCCTCCACTTT. Translating gives CASSYLGQAGSPLHF.

The chain is built from TRBV5-6 and TRBJ2-1; D may be TRBD2 (6 bases). V lost 5 bases, J lost 1 base, and 16 bases lay in between. Germline V lookup: CDR1 SGHDT, CDR2 YYEEEE. CDR3 size: 16 residues. CDR3 protein: CASRPSDHGSYNEQFF. The CDR3 DNA reads TGTGCCAGCAGACCTAGCGATCATGGATCCTACAATGAGCAGTTCTTC. Complete variable domain (other parts from reference TRBV5-6 and TRBJ2-1): DAGVTQSPTHLIKTRGQQVTLRCSPKSGHDTVSWYQQALGQGPQFIFQYYEEEERQRGNFPDRFSGHQFPNYSSELNVNALLLGDSALYLCASRPSDHGSYNEQFFGPGTRLTVL.